At least ten counts were recorded for the clone carrying this T cell receptor beta chain. BIOMED2 TRB-A/B primer pools were used in multiplex TRB PCR. MiXCR was run by TCRdb on the multiplex PCR reads, yielding one entry per CDR3 protein. In the table there are 6,000 or so distinct CDR3 sequences, 25% to 30% of which are singletons. V was pared by 5 bases and J by 1 base, with 4 bases of the junction left unmatched. This CDR3 spans 14 amino acids. These data come from a study of T and B cells in COVID-19 patients. In the study overall: COVID-19 patients gave peripheral blood either during active infection or after recovery. Active-infection patients were older, median roughly 67 years, than recovered patients, median roughly 37 years. Comorbidities linked to unfavorable COVID-19 outcome were present in about 90% of the 20 active-infection patients.

TRB was amplified from about 260-540 ng of blood genomic DNA. This receptor was obtained from a human donor with active COVID-19. Sequenced material: blood. The chain is built from TRBV12-3 or TRBV12-4 and TRBJ1-1, with 7 bases fitting TRBD1. CDR3 DNA: TGTGCCAGCAGTCGCGGGACAGCGAACACTGAAGCTTTCTTT. Translating it yields CASSRGTANTEAFF.